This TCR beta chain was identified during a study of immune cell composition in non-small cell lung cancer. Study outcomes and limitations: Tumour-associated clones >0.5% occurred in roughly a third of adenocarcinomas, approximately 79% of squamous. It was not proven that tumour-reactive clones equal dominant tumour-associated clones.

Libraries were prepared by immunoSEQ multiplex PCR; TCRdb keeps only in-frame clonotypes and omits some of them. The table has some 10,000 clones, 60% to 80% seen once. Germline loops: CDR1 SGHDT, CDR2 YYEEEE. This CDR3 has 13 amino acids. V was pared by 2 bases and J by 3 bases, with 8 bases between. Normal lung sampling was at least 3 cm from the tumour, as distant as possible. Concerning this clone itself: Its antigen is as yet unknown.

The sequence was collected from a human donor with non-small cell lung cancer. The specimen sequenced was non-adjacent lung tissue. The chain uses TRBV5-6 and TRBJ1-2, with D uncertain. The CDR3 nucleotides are TGTGCCAGCAGCTTAGACGGAGACTATGGCTACACCTTC. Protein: CASSLDGDYGYTF.